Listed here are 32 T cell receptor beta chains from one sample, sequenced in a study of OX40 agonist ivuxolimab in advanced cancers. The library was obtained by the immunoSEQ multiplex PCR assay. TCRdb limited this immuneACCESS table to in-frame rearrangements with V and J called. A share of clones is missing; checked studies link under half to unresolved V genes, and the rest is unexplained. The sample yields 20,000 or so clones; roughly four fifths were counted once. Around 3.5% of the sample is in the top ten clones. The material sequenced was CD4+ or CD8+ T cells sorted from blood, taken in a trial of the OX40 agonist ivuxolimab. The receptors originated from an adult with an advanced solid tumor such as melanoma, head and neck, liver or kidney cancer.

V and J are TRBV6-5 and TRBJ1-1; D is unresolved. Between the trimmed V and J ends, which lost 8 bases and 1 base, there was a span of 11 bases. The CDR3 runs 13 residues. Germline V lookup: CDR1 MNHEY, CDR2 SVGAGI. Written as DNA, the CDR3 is TGTGCCAGCGGTAACCCAGGGAACACTGAAGCTTTCTTT. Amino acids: CASGNPGNTEAFF.

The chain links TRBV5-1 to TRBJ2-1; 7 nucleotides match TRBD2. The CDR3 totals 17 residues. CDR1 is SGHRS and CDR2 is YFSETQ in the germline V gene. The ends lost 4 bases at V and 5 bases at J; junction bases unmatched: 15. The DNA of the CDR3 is TGCGCCAGCAGCCACTTCCGGTTAGCGGGTCCCCACAATGAGCAGTTCTTC. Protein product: CASSHFRLAGPHNEQFF.

The CDR3 DNA reads TGTGCCAGCAGTGAGGGGAGGCTAACGCGGGAGGGGAACGAGCAGTACTTC. As protein: CASSEGRLTREGNEQYF. The V and J genes are TRBV6-1 and TRBJ2-7; 9 nucleotides line up with TRBD2. This CDR3 spans 17 amino acids. V trimming: 3 bases; J trimming: 5 bases; junction bases outside the gene matches: 14. CDR1 is MNHNS and CDR2 is SASEGT in the germline V gene.

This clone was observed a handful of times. The CDR3 coding sequence is TGTGCCATCAGTGAACCCAACCCCCTTTCGAACACCGGGGAGCTGTTTTTT. Amino acids: CAISEPNPLSNTGELFF. The chain joins TRBV10-3 to TRBJ2-2; D not resolved. The germline CDR1 and CDR2 sequences are ENHRY and SYGVKD. Trimming pared 3 bases from V and 0 bases from J, leaving 14 bases between. This CDR3 comprises 17 residues.

The CDR3 region has the DNA TGTGCCAGCAGCCTCAGCGGGAGGGCCTACAATGAGCAGTTCTTC. Residues: CASSLSGRAYNEQFF. The chain joins TRBV27 to TRBJ2-1, with TRBD2 matching over 10 bases. The CDR3 extends over 15 amino acids. Germline trimming cut 6 bases from V and 2 bases from J; bases unmatched to any gene: 4. Germline CDR1 and CDR2: MNHEY and SMNVEV (reference sequence).

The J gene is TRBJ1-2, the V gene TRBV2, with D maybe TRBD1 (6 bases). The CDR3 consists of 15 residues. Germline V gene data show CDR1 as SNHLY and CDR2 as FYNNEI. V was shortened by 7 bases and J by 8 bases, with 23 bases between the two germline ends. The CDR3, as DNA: TGTGCCAGCACGTCGGGGGGTGGCAGGGGACACGGCTACACCTTC. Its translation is CASTSGGGRGHGYTF.

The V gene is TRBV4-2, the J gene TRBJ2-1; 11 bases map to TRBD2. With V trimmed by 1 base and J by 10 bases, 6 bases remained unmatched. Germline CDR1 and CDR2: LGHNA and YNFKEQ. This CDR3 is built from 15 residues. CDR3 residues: CASSQGSSGRIEQFF. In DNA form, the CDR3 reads TGTGCCAGCAGCCAAGGGTCTAGCGGGAGGATCGAGCAGTTCTTC.

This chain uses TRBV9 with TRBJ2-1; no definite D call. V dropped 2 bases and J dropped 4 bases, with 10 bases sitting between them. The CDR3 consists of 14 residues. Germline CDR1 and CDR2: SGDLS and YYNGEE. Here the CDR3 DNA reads TGTGCCAGCAGCGTGGGAAGCCGATACAATGAGCAGTTCTTC. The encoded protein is CASSVGSRYNEQFF.

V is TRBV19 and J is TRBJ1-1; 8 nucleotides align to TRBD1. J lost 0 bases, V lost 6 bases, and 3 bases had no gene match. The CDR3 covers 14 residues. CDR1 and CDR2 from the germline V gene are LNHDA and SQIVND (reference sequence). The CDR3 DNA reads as TGTGCCAGTAGGGAGACAGGGGTGAACACTGAAGCTTTCTTT. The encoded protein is CASRETGVNTEAFF.

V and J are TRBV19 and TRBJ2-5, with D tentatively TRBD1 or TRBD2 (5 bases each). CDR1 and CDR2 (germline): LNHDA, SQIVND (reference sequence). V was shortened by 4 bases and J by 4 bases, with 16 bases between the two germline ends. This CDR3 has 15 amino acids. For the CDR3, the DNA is TGTGCCAGTAGTAGAGCCGGGACCGCACGAGAGACCCAGTACTTC. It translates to CASSRAGTARETQYF.

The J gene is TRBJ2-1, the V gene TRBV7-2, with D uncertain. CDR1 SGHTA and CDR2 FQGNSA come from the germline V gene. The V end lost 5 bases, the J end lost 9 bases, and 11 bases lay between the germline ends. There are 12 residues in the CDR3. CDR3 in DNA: TGTGCCAGCAGCCGCAACTCCCCTGAGCAGTTCTTC. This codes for CASSRNSPEQFF.

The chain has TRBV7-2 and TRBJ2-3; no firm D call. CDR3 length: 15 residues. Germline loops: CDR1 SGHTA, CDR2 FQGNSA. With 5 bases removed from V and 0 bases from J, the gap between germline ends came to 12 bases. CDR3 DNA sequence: TGTGCCAGCAGCCTCCCGGCGAGCAGCACAGATACGCAGTATTTT. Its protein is CASSLPASSTDTQYF.

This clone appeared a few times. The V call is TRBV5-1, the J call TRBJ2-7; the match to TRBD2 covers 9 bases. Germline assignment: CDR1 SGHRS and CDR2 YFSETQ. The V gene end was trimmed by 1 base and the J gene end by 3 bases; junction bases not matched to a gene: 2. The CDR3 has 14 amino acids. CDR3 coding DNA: TGCGCCAGCAGCTTGTCTAGCGGGGACTACGAGCAGTACTTC. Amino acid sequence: CASSLSSGDYEQYF.

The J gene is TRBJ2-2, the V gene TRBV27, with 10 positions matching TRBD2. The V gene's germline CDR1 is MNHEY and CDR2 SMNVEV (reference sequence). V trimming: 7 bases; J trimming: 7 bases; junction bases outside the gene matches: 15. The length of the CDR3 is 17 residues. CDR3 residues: CASTVYQAGGKIGELFF. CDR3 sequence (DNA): TGTGCCAGCACCGTATACCAAGCGGGAGGGAAGATCGGGGAGCTGTTTTTT.

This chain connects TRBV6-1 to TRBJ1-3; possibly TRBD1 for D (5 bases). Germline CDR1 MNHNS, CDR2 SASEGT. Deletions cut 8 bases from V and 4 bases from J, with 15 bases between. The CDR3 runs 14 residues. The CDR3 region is CASPTVVGGNTIYF. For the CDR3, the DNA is TGTGCCAGCCCGACAGTCGTGGGGGGAAACACCATATATTTT.

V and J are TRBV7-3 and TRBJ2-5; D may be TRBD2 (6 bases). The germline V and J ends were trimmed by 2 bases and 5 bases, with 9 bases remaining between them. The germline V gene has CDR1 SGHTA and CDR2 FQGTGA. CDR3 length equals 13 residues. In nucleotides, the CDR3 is TGTGCCAGCAGCTTACGAGGGACTGAGACCCAGTACTTC. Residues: CASSLRGTETQYF.

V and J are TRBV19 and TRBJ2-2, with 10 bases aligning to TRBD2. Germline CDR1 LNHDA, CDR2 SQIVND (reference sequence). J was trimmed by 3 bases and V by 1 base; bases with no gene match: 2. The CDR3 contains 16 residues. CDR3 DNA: TGTGCCAGTAGTATAGCAGCGGGAGGGGACACCGGGGAGCTGTTTTTT. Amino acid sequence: CASSIAAGGDTGELFF.

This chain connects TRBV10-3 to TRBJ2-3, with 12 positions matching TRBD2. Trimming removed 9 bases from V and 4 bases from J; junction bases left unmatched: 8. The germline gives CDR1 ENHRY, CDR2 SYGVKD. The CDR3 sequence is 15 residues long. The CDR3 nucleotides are TGTGCCATAAGACAGGGGACTAGCGGGTCAGATACGCAGTATTTT. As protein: CAIRQGTSGSDTQYF.

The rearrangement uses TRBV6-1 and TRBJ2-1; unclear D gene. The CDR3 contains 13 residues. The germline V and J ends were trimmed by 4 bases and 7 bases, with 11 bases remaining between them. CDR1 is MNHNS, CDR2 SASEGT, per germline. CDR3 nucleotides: TGTGCCAGCAGTGGTGAAGTGGCGAATGAGCAGTTCTTC. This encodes CASSGEVANEQFF.

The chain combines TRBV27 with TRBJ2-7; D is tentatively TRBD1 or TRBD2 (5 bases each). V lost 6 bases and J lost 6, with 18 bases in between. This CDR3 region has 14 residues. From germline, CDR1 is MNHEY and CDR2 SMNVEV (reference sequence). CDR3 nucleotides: TGTGCCAGCAGGCCTTTCGAGGGGTACGGCGAGCAGTACTTC. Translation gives CASRPFEGYGEQYF.

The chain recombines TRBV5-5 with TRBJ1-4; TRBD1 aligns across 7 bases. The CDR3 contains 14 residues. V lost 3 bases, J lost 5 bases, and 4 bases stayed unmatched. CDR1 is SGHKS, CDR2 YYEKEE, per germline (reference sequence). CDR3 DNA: TGTGCCAGCAGCTCGGGACAGCTGAATGAAAAACTGTTTTTT. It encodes CASSSGQLNEKLFF.

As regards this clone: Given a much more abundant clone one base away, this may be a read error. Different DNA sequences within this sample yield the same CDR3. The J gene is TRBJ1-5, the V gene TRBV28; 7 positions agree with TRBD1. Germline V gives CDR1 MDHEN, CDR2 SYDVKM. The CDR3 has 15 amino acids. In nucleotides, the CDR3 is TGTGCCAGCAGTTCAGGACAGGTTAGCAATCAACCCCAGCATTTT. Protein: CASSSGQVSNQPQHF.

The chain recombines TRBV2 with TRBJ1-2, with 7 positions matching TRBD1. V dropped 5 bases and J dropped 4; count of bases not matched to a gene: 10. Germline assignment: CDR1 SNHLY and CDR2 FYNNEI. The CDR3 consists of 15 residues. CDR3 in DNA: TGTGCCAGCAGTACCGGACAGGCGACACTCTATGGCTACACCTTC. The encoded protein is CASSTGQATLYGYTF.

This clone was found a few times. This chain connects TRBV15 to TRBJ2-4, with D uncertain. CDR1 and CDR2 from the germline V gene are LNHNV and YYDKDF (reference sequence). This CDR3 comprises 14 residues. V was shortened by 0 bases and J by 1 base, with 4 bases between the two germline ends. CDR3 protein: CATSRDRAKNIQYF. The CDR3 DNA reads TGTGCCACCAGCAGAGACAGGGCCAAAAACATTCAGTACTTC.

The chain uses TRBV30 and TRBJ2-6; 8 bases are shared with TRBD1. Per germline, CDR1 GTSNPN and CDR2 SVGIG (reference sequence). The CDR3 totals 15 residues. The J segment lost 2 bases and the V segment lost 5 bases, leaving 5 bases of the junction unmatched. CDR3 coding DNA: TGTGCCTGGGCGGCAGGGGGCGCTGGGGCCAACGTCCTGACTTTC. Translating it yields CAWAAGGAGANVLTF.

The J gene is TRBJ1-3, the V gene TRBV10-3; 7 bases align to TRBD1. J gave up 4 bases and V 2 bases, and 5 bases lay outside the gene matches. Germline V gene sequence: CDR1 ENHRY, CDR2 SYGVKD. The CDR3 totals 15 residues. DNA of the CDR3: TGTGCCATCAGTGAGGGAGGGGGCTACGGAAACACCATATATTTT. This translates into CAISEGGGYGNTIYF.

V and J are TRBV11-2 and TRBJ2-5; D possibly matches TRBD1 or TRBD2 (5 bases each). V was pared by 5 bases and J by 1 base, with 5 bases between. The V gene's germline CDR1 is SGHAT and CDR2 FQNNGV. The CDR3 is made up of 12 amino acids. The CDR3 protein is CASSGGQETQYF. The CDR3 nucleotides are TGTGCCAGCAGCGGGGGCCAAGAGACCCAGTACTTC.

In DNA form, the CDR3 reads TGTGCCTGGGCTAGCGGGAGGGTAAGCTCCTACAATGAGCAGTTCTTC. Protein sequence: CAWASGRVSSYNEQFF. The chain carries TRBV30 and TRBJ2-1; 12 bases fit TRBD2. V lost 5 bases, J lost 0 bases, and 5 bases stayed unmatched. The CDR3 spans 16 residues. The germline V gene has CDR1 GTSNPN and CDR2 SVGIG (reference sequence).

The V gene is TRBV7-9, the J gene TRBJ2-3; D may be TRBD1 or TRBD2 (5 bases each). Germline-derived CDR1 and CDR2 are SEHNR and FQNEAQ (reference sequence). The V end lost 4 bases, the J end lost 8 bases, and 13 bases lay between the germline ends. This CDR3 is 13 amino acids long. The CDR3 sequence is CASSWDPFFTQYF. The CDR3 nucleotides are TGTGCCAGCAGCTGGGACCCCTTTTTTACGCAGTATTTT.

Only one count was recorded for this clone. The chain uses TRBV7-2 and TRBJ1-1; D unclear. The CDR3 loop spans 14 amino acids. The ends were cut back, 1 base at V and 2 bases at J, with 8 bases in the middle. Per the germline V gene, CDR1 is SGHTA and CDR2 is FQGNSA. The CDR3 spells CASSLGRSNTEAFF. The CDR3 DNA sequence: TGTGCCAGCAGCTTAGGCAGAAGCAACACTGAAGCTTTCTTT.

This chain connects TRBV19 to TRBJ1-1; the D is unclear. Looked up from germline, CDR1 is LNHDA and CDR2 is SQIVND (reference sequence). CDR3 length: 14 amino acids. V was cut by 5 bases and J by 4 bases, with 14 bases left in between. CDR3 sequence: CASSVDGGSTEAFF. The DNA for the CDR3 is TGTGCCAGTAGTGTGGACGGTGGGAGCACTGAAGCTTTCTTT.

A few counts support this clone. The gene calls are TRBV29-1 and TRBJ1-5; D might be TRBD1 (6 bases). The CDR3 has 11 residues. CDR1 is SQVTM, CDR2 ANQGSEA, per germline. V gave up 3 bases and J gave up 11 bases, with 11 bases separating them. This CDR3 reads CSVEAGVSQHF. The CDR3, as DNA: TGCAGCGTTGAGGCAGGGGTGTCCCAGCATTTT.